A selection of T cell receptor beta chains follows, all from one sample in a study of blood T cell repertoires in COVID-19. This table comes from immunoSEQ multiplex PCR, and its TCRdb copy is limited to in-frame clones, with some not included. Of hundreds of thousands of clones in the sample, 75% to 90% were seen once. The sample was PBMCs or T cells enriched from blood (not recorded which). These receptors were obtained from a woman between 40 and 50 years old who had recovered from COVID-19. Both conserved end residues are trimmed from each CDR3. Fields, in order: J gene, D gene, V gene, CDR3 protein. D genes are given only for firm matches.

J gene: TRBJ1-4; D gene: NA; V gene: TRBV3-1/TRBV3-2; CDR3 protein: ASSQGGGNEKLF
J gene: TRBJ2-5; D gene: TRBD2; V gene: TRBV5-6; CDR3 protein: ASSFRTSGNRYQETQY
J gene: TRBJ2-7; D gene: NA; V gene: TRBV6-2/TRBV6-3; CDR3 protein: ASSQTLGVTSSYEQY
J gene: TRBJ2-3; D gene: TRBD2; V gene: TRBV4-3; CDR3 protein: ASSQGLAGGPTDTQY
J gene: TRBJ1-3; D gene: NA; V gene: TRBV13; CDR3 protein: ASSFRVSSGNTIY
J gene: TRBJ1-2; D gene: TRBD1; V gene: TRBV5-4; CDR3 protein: ASSSSPGQGALNYGYT
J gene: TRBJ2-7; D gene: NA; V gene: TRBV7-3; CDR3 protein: ASTPGHFYEQY
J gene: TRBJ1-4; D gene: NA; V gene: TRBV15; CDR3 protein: ATSRVFIGQHEKLF
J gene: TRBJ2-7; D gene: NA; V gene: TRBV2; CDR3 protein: ASSVDLSREQY
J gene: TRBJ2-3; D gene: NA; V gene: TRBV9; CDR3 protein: ASSVSARGSDTQY
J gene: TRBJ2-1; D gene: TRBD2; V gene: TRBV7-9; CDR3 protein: ASSFQIAGGSEQF
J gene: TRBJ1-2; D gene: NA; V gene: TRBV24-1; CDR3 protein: ATSDPTKGGIGYT
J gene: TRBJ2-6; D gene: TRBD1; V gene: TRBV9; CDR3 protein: ASSEDRGQSGANVLT
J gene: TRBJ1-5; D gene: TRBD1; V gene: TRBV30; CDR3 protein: AWSTPGDRGGPQH
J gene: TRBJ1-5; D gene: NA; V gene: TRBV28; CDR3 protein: ASPLEPQH
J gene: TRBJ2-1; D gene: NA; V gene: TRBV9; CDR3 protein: ASSAVGGGLGAPSSYNEQF
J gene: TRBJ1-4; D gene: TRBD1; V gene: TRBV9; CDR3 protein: ASSARGLGDTNEKLF
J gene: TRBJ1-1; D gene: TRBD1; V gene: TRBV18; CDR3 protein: ASFSGQGERNTEAF
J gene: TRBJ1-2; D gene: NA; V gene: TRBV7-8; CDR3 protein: ASSPANYGYT
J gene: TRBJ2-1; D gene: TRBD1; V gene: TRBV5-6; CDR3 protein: ASSLTGAYNEQF
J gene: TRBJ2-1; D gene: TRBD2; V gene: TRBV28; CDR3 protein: ASSSVGGRAFHEQF
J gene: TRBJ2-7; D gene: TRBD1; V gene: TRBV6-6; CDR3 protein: ASSTHRGYEQY
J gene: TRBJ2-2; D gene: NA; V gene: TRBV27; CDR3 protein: ASSPDRENTGELF
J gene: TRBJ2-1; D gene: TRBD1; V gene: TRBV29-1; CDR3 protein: SVEIWDSRYNEQF
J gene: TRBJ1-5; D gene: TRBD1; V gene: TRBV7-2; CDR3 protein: ASSLVGQGTSNQPQH
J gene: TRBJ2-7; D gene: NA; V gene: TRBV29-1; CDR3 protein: SVNSGSSYEQY
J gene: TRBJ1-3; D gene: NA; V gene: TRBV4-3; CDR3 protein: ASSQDRGFGSSGNTIY
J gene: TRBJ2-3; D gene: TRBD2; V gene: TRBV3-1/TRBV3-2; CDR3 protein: ASSLTGLAGGDTQY
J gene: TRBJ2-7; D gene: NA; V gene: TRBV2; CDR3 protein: ASVASYEQY
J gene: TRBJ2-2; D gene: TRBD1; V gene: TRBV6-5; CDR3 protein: ATRQGGLGTGELF
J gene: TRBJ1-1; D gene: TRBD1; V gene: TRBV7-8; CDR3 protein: ASSAHRGLNTEAF
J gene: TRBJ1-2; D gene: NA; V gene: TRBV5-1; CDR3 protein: ASSLGENYGYT
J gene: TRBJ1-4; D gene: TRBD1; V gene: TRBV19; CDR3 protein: ASQTGLATNEKLF
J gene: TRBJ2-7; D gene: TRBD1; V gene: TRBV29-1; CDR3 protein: SVDPGQGSHEQY
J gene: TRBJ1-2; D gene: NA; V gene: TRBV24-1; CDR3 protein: ATSDWAGYGYT
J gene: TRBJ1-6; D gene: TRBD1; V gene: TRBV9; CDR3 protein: ASSVGTGGSNSPLH
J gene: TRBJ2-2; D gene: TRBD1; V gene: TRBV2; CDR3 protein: ASSRDRAGNGELF
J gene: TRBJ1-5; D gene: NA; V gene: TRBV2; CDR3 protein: ASSETSGNQPQH
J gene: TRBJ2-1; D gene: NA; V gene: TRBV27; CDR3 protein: ASSWGDNEQF
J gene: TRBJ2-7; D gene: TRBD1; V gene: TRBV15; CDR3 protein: ATSSGQGNEQY
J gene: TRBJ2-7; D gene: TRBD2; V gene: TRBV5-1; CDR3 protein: ASSSPGLSNEQY
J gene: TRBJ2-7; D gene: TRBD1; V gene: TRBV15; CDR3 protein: ATSRDRSRGRDEQY
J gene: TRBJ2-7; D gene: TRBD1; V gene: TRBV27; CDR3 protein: ASSLTRDRDYEQY
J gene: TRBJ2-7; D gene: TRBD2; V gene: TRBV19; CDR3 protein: ASSMGRTSGFSYEQY
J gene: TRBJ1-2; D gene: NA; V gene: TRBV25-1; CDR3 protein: ASREDSPPYGYT
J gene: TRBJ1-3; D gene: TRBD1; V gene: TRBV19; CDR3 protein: ASSMDRGFGNTIY
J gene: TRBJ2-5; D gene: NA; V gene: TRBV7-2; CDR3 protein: ASSLGGGEGETQY
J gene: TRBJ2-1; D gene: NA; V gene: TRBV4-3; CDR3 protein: ASSLYLRTNEQF
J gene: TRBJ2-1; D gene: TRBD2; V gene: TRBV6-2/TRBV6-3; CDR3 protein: ASSPPRLAGRNNEQF
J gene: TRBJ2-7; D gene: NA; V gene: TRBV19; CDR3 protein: ASSLLAGAAYEQY
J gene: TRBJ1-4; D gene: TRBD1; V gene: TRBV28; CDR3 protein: ASSSGDSLNEKLF
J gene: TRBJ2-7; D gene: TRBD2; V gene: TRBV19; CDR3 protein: ASSPGTSGTYEQY
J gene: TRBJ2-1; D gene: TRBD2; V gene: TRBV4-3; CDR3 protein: ASSPRREGKNNEQF
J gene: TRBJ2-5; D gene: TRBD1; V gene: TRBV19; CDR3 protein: ASSPSGQGVRQETQY
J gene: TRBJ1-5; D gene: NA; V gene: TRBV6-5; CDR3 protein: ASSQGRGNQPQH
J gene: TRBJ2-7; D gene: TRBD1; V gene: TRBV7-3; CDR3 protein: ASSLLSQGTGVFYEQY
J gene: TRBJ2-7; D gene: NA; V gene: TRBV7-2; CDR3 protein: ASSLRSGRKSYEQY
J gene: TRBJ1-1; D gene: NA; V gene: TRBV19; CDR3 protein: ASFVTSVPDTEAF
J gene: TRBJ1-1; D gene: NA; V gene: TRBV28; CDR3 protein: ASTLDSSTEAF